Listed here are 5 T cell receptor beta chains from one sample, sequenced in a study of blood T cell repertoires in COVID-19. Clones were sequenced by immunoSEQ multiplex PCR, and TCRdb holds only the in-frame ones, with some missing. The table lists 300,000 to 350,000 clones, about 90% of them singletons, with 1% in the top ten. Sequenced material: peripheral blood. These TCRs come from a woman aged 40 to 55 with COVID-19, enrolled during active disease.

The rearrangement uses TRBV10-3 and TRBJ2-2, with 7 bases fitting TRBD2. Germline lookup yields CDR1 ENHRY and CDR2 SYGVKD. The J segment lost 4 bases and the V segment lost 3 bases, leaving 8 bases of the junction unmatched. There are 16 residues in the CDR3. DNA of the CDR3: TGTGCCATCAGTGACGGGGGAGGGCATAGCACCGGGGAGCTGTTTTTT. As protein: CAISDGGGHSTGELFF.

The chain links TRBV20-1 to TRBJ2-1, with TRBD2 identical over 7 bases. There are 14 residues in the CDR3. In germline, CDR1 is DFQATT, CDR2 SNEGSKA (reference sequence). V dropped 3 bases and J dropped 7; count of bases not matched to a gene: 9. The CDR3 loop is CSASGAGRVNEQFF. The CDR3 DNA sequence: TGCAGTGCTAGTGGGGCGGGGAGGGTGAATGAGCAGTTCTTC.

The chain recombines TRBV5-1 with TRBJ1-2; 7 nucleotides line up with TRBD1. This CDR3 spans 15 amino acids. J lost 4 bases, V lost 0 bases, and 6 bases had no gene match. The germline V gene has CDR1 SGHRS and CDR2 YFSETQ. The CDR3 spells CASSLDGQGGYGYTF. The CDR3 DNA reads as TGCGCCAGCAGCTTGGATGGGCAGGGGGGCTATGGCTACACCTTC. Supplemented by reference TRBV5-1 and TRBJ1-2, the full variable domain reads KAGVTQTPRYLIKTRGQQVTLSCSPISGHRSVSWYQQTPGQGLQFLFEYFSETQRNKGNFPGRFSGRQFSNSRSEMNVSTLELGDSALYLCASSLDGQGGYGYTFGSGTRLTVV.

The V call is TRBV15, the J call TRBJ2-3; possible D gene TRBD2, 7 bases. The germline V and J ends were trimmed by 3 bases and 3 bases, with 22 bases remaining between them. Germline V gene lookup returns CDR1 LNHNV and CDR2 YYDKDF (reference sequence). The CDR3 loop spans 18 amino acids. The CDR3 region is CATSSPRGGQIRTDTQYF. CDR3 sequence (DNA): TGTGCCACCAGCAGTCCGAGGGGGGGCCAGATTAGGACAGATACGCAGTATTTT.

On this clone itself: Other DNA variants within this sample encode the same CDR3. V gene TRBV28 combines with J gene TRBJ1-2; a possible D gene is TRBD1 (5 bases). The V end was cut by 2 bases, the J end by 5 bases, with 6 bases between. The CDR3 has 12 residues. Germline V gene data show CDR1 as MDHEN and CDR2 as SYDVKM. CDR3 nucleotides: TGTGCCAGCAGTTTAGGGGGGTATGGCTACACCTTC. Its protein product is CASSLGGYGYTF.